This T cell receptor beta chain was sequenced in a study of T cells after yellow fever vaccination. Overall study: When fractions had low cell numbers, they were prepared with SMART-Seq v4 Ultra Low Input.

Overall study findings and caveats: Of the clonotypes, a small share occurred in both CD4 and CD8 compartments.

This clonotype was seen a few times. The target antigen is unknown. Conversion of TCR transcripts into cDNA relied on 5'RACE template switching, which added a universal primer site and UMIs. TCRdb passed the 5' RACE reads through MiXCR, listing each CDR3 protein once. The sample contains 550,000 or so distinct CDR3 sequences, less than 20% of which appear only once. Losses at the gene ends were 5 bases for V and 0 bases for J; bases not matched to a gene: 4. CDR1 is SGHTA and CDR2 is FQGNSA in the germline V gene. The CDR3 has 15 amino acids. The TCR sequence derives from a young man who received the YFV17D yellow fever vaccine. The rearrangement joins TRBV7-2 to TRBJ2-7; TRBD2 agrees at 10 bases. The sequencing here drew on PBMCs, taken 15 days after the yellow fever booster vaccination. Here the CDR3 DNA reads TGTGCCAGCAGCACTTCTAGCGGGAGCTCCTACGAGCAGTACTTC. It yields the protein CASSTSSGSSYEQYF.